The 19 T cell receptor beta chains listed next were all sequenced from one sample in a study of blood T cells in healthy people across ages. Primed by a sample-barcoded 5' primer and a J-beta primer mix, a second PCR proceeded for 7 to 11 cycles. TCRdb recomputed calls from the 5' RACE reads with MiXCR, one row per CDR3 protein. Here the sample spans approximately 810,000 distinct CDR3 sequences, more than 25% being singletons. Sequenced: blood. These receptors all come from a woman aged 80 or over in good health.

This clonotype was detected a few times. The rearrangement links TRBV4-2 to TRBJ2-5, with a weak D call TRBD2 (7 bases). Between the trimmed V and J ends, which lost 1 base and 5 bases, there was a span of 17 bases. Germline-derived CDR1 and CDR2 are LGHNA and YNFKEQ. The CDR3 is 16 residues long. In nucleotides, the CDR3 is TGTGCCAGCAGCCAAGTTTTGGAGGGGGGGAGGGAGACCCAGTACTTC. Translated, it gives CASSQVLEGGRETQYF.

Many counts were recorded for this clonotype. V gene TRBV20-1 combines with J gene TRBJ2-1, with D unclear. CDR3 length equals 14 residues. CDR1 is DFQATT and CDR2 is SNEGSKA in the germline V gene (reference sequence). V shed 3 bases and J shed 5 bases, with 14 bases lying between them. The CDR3 loop is CSASRDTTDNEQFF. For the CDR3, the DNA is TGCAGTGCTAGCCGCGATACAACGGACAATGAGCAGTTCTTC.

This sequence joins TRBV20-1 and TRBJ2-2, with D maybe TRBD2 (5 bases). V was cut by 3 bases and J by 0 bases, with 11 bases left in between. The CDR3 loop spans 15 amino acids. The germline V gene encodes CDR1 DFQATT and CDR2 SNEGSKA (reference sequence). CDR3 coding DNA: TGCAGTGCTAGGGACTTAGCGCCGAACACCGGGGAGCTGTTTTTT. Translating gives CSARDLAPNTGELFF.

The sample holds many counts of this clonotype. The chain is built from TRBV4-3 and TRBJ2-6; D gene uncertain. V was trimmed by 2 bases and J by 4 bases, leaving 15 bases between them. The CDR3 has 17 residues. Looked up from germline, CDR1 is LGHNA and CDR2 is YSLEER. CDR3 nucleotide sequence: TGCGCCAGCAGCCAACAACGCAAGGAACAGGGGGCCAACGTCCTGACTTTC. Protein: CASSQQRKEQGANVLTF.

This clonotype was counted many times. The rearrangement joins TRBV20-1 to TRBJ2-1, with 12 bases aligning to TRBD2. CDR1 and CDR2 from the germline V gene are DFQATT and SNEGSKA (reference sequence). The CDR3 spans 15 residues. Germline trimming cut 4 bases from V and 6 bases from J; bases unmatched to any gene: 7. The CDR3 DNA is TGCAGTGCTAAGCTGCTAGCGGGGGGGCTCAATGAGCAGTTCTTC. This translates into CSAKLLAGGLNEQFF.

This chain connects TRBV5-6 to TRBJ2-3; D gene unclear. Germline V gene sequence: CDR1 SGHDT, CDR2 YYEEEE. The CDR3 is 13 residues long. V was pared by 0 bases and J by 5 bases, with 7 bases between. The chain's CDR3 is CASSLGYLDTQYF. The DNA of the CDR3 is TGTGCCAGCAGCTTGGGCTACTTAGATACGCAGTATTTT.

There are a few counts of this clonotype. The V call is TRBV11-2, the J call TRBJ2-5; 13 bases are a match to TRBD2. The last part of the DNA fits TRBJ2-7 better; the J call may be wrong. Germline lookup yields CDR1 SGHAT and CDR2 FQNNGV. The CDR3 has 16 amino acids. Here the CDR3 reads CASSPGLAGTPYEQYF. The CDR3 coding sequence is TGTGCCAGCAGCCCGGGACTAGCGGGGACGCCCTACGAGCAGTACTTC.

This clonotype was detected ten times or more. The gene calls are TRBV10-3 and TRBJ2-4; D not resolved. V lost 6 bases to trimming and J lost 11 bases, with 14 bases between them. CDR3 length: 12 amino acids. Germline V gene sequence: CDR1 ENHRY, CDR2 SYGVKD. The CDR3 here is CAISASAKFQYF. The CDR3 DNA follows: TGTGCCATCAGCGCCTCCGCGAAGTTTCAGTACTTC.

The CDR3 DNA is TGTGCCAGCAGCCAACCCCGAGCCGAGCAGTACTTC. As protein: CASSQPRAEQYF. This chain links TRBV3-1 with TRBJ2-7; D is undetermined. The CDR3 extends over 12 amino acids. From germline, CDR1 is LGHDT and CDR2 YNNKEL (reference sequence). V was cut by 2 bases and J by 6 bases, with 8 bases left in between.

This clonotype occurred once. This rearrangement joins TRBV29-1 to TRBJ2-1; 10 bases map to TRBD2. V was clipped by 4 bases and J by 3 bases; unmatched bases: 9. Looked up from germline, CDR1 is SQVTM and CDR2 is ANQGSEA. The CDR3 is 16 amino acids. The chain's CDR3 is CSVAGLAAINYNEQFF. CDR3 in DNA: TGCAGCGTTGCCGGACTAGCGGCGATAAACTACAATGAGCAGTTCTTC.

This clonotype was recorded many times. The CDR3 nucleotides read TGTGCCAGCACCCTAACCGGACAGACCTACGAGCAGTACTTC. Translation gives CASTLTGQTYEQYF. This sequence joins TRBV7-2 and TRBJ2-7; tentatively, D is TRBD1 (6 bases). Germline values: CDR1 SGHTA, CDR2 FQGNSA. V was shortened by 7 bases and J by 2 bases, with 15 bases between the two germline ends. The CDR3 sequence is 14 residues long.

The V and J genes are TRBV14 and TRBJ1-4, with TRBD1 as a possible D gene (6 bases). Trimming cost V 4 bases and J 9 bases, with 12 bases left between them. The CDR3 runs 13 residues. Germline V lookup: CDR1 SGHDN, CDR2 FVKESK. CDR3: CASSLQGGQKLFF. The CDR3 nucleotides read TGTGCCAGCAGCCTACAGGGAGGGCAAAAACTGTTTTTT.

This clonotype has just a few counts. The J gene is TRBJ1-2, the V gene TRBV5-1; 8 nucleotides agree with TRBD1. Per germline, CDR1 SGHRS and CDR2 YFSETQ. V shed 0 bases and J 8 bases; nucleotides not matched to a gene: 6. CDR3 size: 14 residues. The CDR3 is CASSLGQGQSGYTF. Here the CDR3 DNA reads TGCGCCAGCAGCTTGGGACAGGGGCAGAGCGGCTACACCTTC.

This chain connects TRBV6-5 to TRBJ1-6; TRBD1 is a possible D gene (6 bases). This CDR3 has 15 residues. V lost 3 bases and J lost 13, with 19 bases in between. Germline lookup yields CDR1 MNHEY and CDR2 SVGAGI. The chain's CDR3 is CASSYGTRRGNPLHF. In DNA, the CDR3 is TGTGCCAGCAGTTATGGGACTCGGAGGGGGAATCCCCTCCACTTT.

This rearrangement joins TRBV5-6 to TRBJ2-7, with no clear D. Germline V lookup: CDR1 SGHDT, CDR2 YYEEEE. Trimming pared 1 base from V and 3 bases from J, leaving 11 bases between. CDR3 size: 14 residues. In DNA form, the CDR3 reads TGTGCCAGCAGCTTGTTGAACAGAAACTACGAGCAGTACTTC. It encodes CASSLLNRNYEQYF.

Note on this clonotype: Being one base from a much bigger clone, this may be a read error. This chain connects TRBV7-2 to TRBJ2-5, with D unclear. CDR1 is SGHTA, CDR2 FQGNSA, per germline. V lost 5 bases to trimming and J lost 11 bases, with 18 bases between them. The CDR3 consists of 13 residues. This CDR3 is CASSPGWVGEQYF. The CDR3 DNA reads TGTGCCAGCAGCCCGGGCTGGGTTGGAGAGCAGTACTTC.

The chain links TRBV19 to TRBJ2-1; 9 bases are shared with TRBD1. The CDR3 spans 17 residues. Germline lookup yields CDR1 LNHDA and CDR2 SQIVND (reference sequence). V lost 3 bases to trimming and J lost 9 bases; unmatched junction nucleotides: 15. CDR3 residues: CASSIKGSGTGSFEQFF. Written as DNA, the CDR3 is TGTGCCAGTAGTATTAAGGGCTCCGGGACAGGGTCTTTTGAGCAGTTCTTC.

The rearrangement joins TRBV7-2 to TRBJ1-6; a possible D gene is TRBD1 (5 bases). This CDR3 is 15 amino acids long. The germline CDR1 and CDR2 sequences are SGHTA and FQGNSA. Trimming pared 5 bases from V and 9 bases from J, leaving 17 bases between. DNA of the CDR3: TGTGCCAGCAGCCCCGATTGGCAGGGTGGTTCACCCCTCCACTTT. Translation gives CASSPDWQGGSPLHF.

This clonotype was recorded many times. The CDR3 coding sequence is TGCGCCAGCAGGGCGCAGGGAAGAAAACTGTTTTTT. It encodes CASRAQGRKLFF. This sequence joins TRBV4-3 and TRBJ1-4; D might be TRBD1 (5 bases). Germline CDR1 reads LGHNA; CDR2 reads YSLEER. Trimming cost V 6 bases and J 10 bases, with 12 bases left between them. The CDR3 contains 12 residues.